This T cell receptor (beta chain) is drawn from a study of identifying expanded T cells in peripheral blood. Trimming took 6 bases from V and 8 from J; bases not matched to a gene: 8. Germline V gives CDR1 SEHNR, CDR2 FQNEAQ (reference sequence). CDR3 length: 14 amino acids. Generated by immunoSEQ multiplex PCR, the TCRdb table keeps only in-frame clones and is missing some. Of about 94,000 clones listed, nearly 90% are singletons. The TCR sequence derives from a person aged 18 to 75 in good health. V is TRBV7-9 and J is TRBJ2-1; TRBD1 agrees at 9 bases. The source material was blood. CDR3 in amino acids: CASRRTGQGYEQFF. CDR3 sequence (DNA): TGTGCCAGCAGGCGAACGGGACAGGGTTATGAGCAGTTCTTC.